Listed below are T cell receptor beta chains from one sample, sequenced in a study of blood T cells in healthy people across ages. TCRdb reanalysed the 5' RACE reads using MiXCR and keeps one entry per CDR3 protein. The data contain under 2 million distinct CDR3 sequences, roughly 32% of them singletons. Sequencing was done on a sample of blood. These receptors all stem from a young woman in good health. Each CDR3 is given with its conserved first and last residue. The D gene is left open where the match is weak. Only some rows state a clone size, as once, few, many or a class for expanded clones.

V	length	D	size	J	CDR3	DNA
TRBV4-2	15	TRBD1	many	TRBJ2-7	CASSADRGQGYEQYF	TGTGCCAGCAGCGCGGACAGGGGGCAAGGGTACGAGCAGTACTTC
TRBV7-3	10	-	many	TRBJ1-5	CASSRGPQHF	TGTGCCAGCAGCCGGGGGCCCCAGCATTTT
TRBV7-2	14	TRBD1	few	TRBJ1-2	CASSWTQGAGGYTF	TGTGCCAGCAGCTGGACACAGGGGGCGGGGGGCTACACCTTC
TRBV3-1	14	-	-	TRBJ1-1	CASSHQGANNEAFF	TGTGCCAGCAGCCACCAGGGAGCGAACAATGAAGCTTTCTTT
TRBV27	16	-	few	TRBJ2-7	CASTPSGGVRSYEQYF	TGTGCCAGCACTCCTTCCGGCGGGGTAAGGTCCTACGAGCAGTACTTC
TRBV25-1	14	TRBD1	-	TRBJ2-1	CASSGIAGGKEQFF	TGTGCCAGCAGCGGGATTGCAGGGGGCAAAGAGCAGTTCTTC
TRBV20-1	18	TRBD2	few	TRBJ2-5	CSARGSIPGLAGQETQYF	TGCAGTGCAAGGGGCTCTATTCCGGGACTAGCGGGCCAAGAGACCCAGTACTTC
TRBV5-1	15	TRBD1	-	TRBJ2-7	CASSLGQGLVYEQYF	TGCGCCAGCAGCTTGGGACAGGGTTTGGTCTACGAGCAGTACTTC
TRBV4-1	16	TRBD1	many	TRBJ1-4	CASSPTGGETNEKLFF	TGCGCCAGCAGCCCCACAGGGGGAGAAACTAATGAAAAACTGTTTTTT
TRBV3-1	13	-	-	TRBJ2-7	CASSQRTEDRQYF	TGTGCCAGCAGCCAGCGGACTGAAGACAGGCAGTACTTC
TRBV7-9	13	-	-	TRBJ2-1	CASSHRDNNEQFF	TGTGCCAGCAGCCACCGGGACAACAATGAGCAGTTCTTC
TRBV20-1	15	-	-	TRBJ1-1	CSARVTRTVSTEAFF	TGCAGTGCTAGAGTTACCAGGACCGTGAGCACTGAAGCTTTCTTT
TRBV2	18	TRBD2	few	TRBJ2-1	CASSGPRGLAGGKDEQFF	TGTGCCAGCAGTGGCCCCCGTGGGCTAGCGGGAGGGAAGGATGAGCAGTTCTTC
TRBV3-1	17	TRBD2	-	TRBJ2-2	CASSPGTSGRETGELFF	TGTGCCAGCAGCCCCGGGACTAGCGGGAGGGAGACCGGGGAGCTGTTTTTT
TRBV5-1	15	-	few	TRBJ2-7	CASRPQGSRSYEQYF	TGCGCCAGCAGGCCTCAGGGTTCTCGCTCCTACGAGCAGTACTTC
TRBV20-1	15	TRBD2	few	TRBJ2-1	CSARFFLREGGEQFF	TGCAGTGCTCGATTTTTTCTAAGGGAGGGCGGTGAGCAGTTCTTC
TRBV28	17	TRBD2	few	TRBJ2-1	CASSATSGRVTYNEQFF	TGTGCCAGCAGTGCGACTAGCGGGAGAGTGACCTACAATGAGCAGTTCTTC
TRBV18	14	-	-	TRBJ2-3	CASSPLQGTDTQYF	TGTGCCAGCTCACCACTGCAGGGTACAGATACGCAGTATTTT
TRBV7-8	16	-	once	TRBJ1-6	CASSLTGATYNSPLHF	TGTGCCAGCAGCTTAACCGGGGCCACCTATAATTCACCCCTCCACTTT
TRBV3-1	18	TRBD2	-	TRBJ2-3	CASSQGPILAGATDTQYF	TGTGCCAGCAGCCAAGGCCCAATACTAGCGGGGGCCACAGATACGCAGTATTTT
TRBV10-3	14	-	few	TRBJ2-7	CAISEVGSLYEQYF	TGTGCCATCAGTGAGGTGGGCTCACTCTACGAGCAGTACTTC
TRBV20-1	14	TRBD2	-	TRBJ2-1	CSARKLAGDNEQFF	TGCAGTGCTAGGAAGCTAGCGGGGGACAATGAGCAGTTCTTC
TRBV28	12	-	few	TRBJ2-1	CASSLNMGRQFF	TGTGCCAGCAGCCTTAACATGGGACGTCAGTTCTTC
TRBV28	17	TRBD2	-	TRBJ2-7	CASSPTGGLKRSYEQYF	TGTGCCAGCAGCCCTACGGGGGGTTTGAAACGCTCCTACGAGCAGTACTTC
TRBV3-1	16	-	-	TRBJ1-5	CASSQTGTPSNQPQHF	TGTGCCAGCAGCCAAACCGGGACACCTAGCAATCAGCCCCAGCATTTT
TRBV3-1	14	-	-	TRBJ1-4	CASSQGRGNEKLFF	TGTGCCAGCAGCCAAGGTCGTGGAAATGAAAAACTGTTTTTT
TRBV7-8	18	-	-	TRBJ1-6	CASCRVRLCPSPNSPLHF	TGTGCCAGCTGCCGGGTTCGCCTTTGTCCCTCGCCTAATTCACCCCTCCACTTT
TRBV29-1	13	TRBD1	many	TRBJ1-2	CSVPGQGAEGYTF	TGCAGCGTGCCGGGACAGGGGGCTGAGGGCTACACCTTC
TRBV4-1	12	TRBD1	many	TRBJ1-2	CASSHGQGLYTF	TGCGCCAGCAGCCACGGACAGGGTCTTTACACCTTC
TRBV6-1	15	-	-	TRBJ1-5	CASSEGVAAPGPQHF	TGTGCCAGCAGTGAAGGGGTAGCGGCCCCGGGGCCCCAGCATTTT
TRBV7-2	15	-	-	TRBJ2-3	CASSPQTSSTDTQYF	TGTGCCAGCAGCCCCCAGACATCTAGCACAGATACGCAGTATTTT
TRBV13	13	TRBD1	-	TRBJ2-5	CASSPGQDWEQYF	TGTGCCAGCAGCCCCGGACAGGACTGGGAGCAGTACTTC
TRBV29-1	13	-	-	TRBJ2-7	CSACVFGSYEQYF	TGCAGCGCTTGCGTTTTTGGCTCCTACGAGCAGTACTTC
TRBV6-4	14	TRBD1	few	TRBJ1-1	CASSAGTAGTEAFF	TGTGCCAGCAGTGCCGGGACAGCTGGGACTGAAGCTTTCTTT
TRBV7-2	15	-	few	TRBJ1-5	CASSPTGWNNQPQHF	TGTGCCAGCAGCCCCACAGGGTGGAACAATCAGCCCCAGCATTTT
TRBV12-3/TRBV12-4	12	TRBD1	-	TRBJ2-1	CASSPGGRGQFF	TGTGCCAGCAGCCCAGGGGGCCGGGGGCAGTTCTTC
TRBV5-1	14	-	few	TRBJ2-7	CASSLAGKFYEQYF	TGCGCCAGCAGCTTGGCAGGGAAGTTCTACGAGCAGTACTTC
TRBV20-1	14	-	-	TRBJ2-7	CSALDSRISYEQYF	TGCAGTGCTTTGGACAGCCGTATATCCTACGAGCAGTACTTC
TRBV7-2	13	-	-	TRBJ1-6	CASSDHGASPLHF	TGTGCCAGCAGCGACCACGGAGCTTCACCCCTCCACTTT
TRBV11-2	13	-	-	TRBJ1-6	CASSFSGSSPLHF	TGTGCCAGCAGCTTCAGTGGGAGTTCACCCCTCCACTTT
TRBV29-1	16	-	-	TRBJ1-5	CSVEDPIEGGHQPQHF	TGCAGCGTTGAAGATCCCATAGAGGGCGGCCATCAGCCCCAGCATTTT
TRBV27	17	TRBD2	few	TRBJ2-3	CASSSRLAGRSTDTQYF	TGTGCCAGCAGTTCCAGACTAGCGGGGCGTAGCACAGATACGCAGTATTTT
TRBV12-3/TRBV12-4	14	-	few	TRBJ1-5	CASTKGRRYEPQHF	TGTGCCAGCACCAAAGGACGGAGGTACGAACCCCAGCATTTT
TRBV10-2	11	-	few	TRBJ1-2	CASSDKAGYTF	TGCGCCAGCAGTGATAAAGCCGGCTACACCTTC
TRBV7-9	19	-	-	TRBJ2-2	CASSLAREWTIANTGELFF	TGTGCCAGCAGCTTAGCAAGGGAGTGGACTATCGCGAACACCGGGGAGCTGTTTTTT
TRBV30	12	-	few	TRBJ2-7	CAWSVPSDEQYF	TGTGCCTGGAGTGTCCCCAGCGACGAGCAGTACTTC
TRBV12-3/TRBV12-4	20	TRBD1	few	TRBJ1-5	CASSLWVRGTGGGRDQPQHF	TGTGCCAGCAGTTTATGGGTACGGGGGACAGGGGGCGGTAGGGACCAGCCCCAGCATTTT
TRBV6-1	18	TRBD2	-	TRBJ2-1	CASSEARASGDYYNEQFF	TGTGCCAGCAGTGAAGCTAGAGCTAGCGGGGATTACTACAATGAGCAGTTCTTC
TRBV10-2	15	-	few	TRBJ2-5	CASSYDHPAHRTQYF	TGCGCCAGCTCTTACGACCATCCCGCCCACCGGACCCAGTACTTC
TRBV6-2/TRBV6-3	15	-	few	TRBJ1-5	CASSYRGQGDQPQHF	TGTGCCAGCAGTTACCGGGGGCAGGGAGATCAGCCCCAGCATTTT
TRBV6-5	16	-	-	TRBJ2-1	CASSLLAEGACNEQFF	TGTGCCAGCAGTCTATTAGCGGAGGGGGCCTGCAATGAGCAGTTCTTC
TRBV12-3/TRBV12-4	16	TRBD2	-	TRBJ2-1	CAVRGPLAGVSQEQFF	TGTGCGGTACGGGGGCCACTAGCGGGTGTATCACAGGAGCAGTTCTTC